What follows describes a single TCR beta chain. The sample belongs to a study of blood T cell repertoires in COVID-19. The overall study: COVID-19 samples, acute and convalescent, were from the United States, Italy and Spain.

Per the germline V gene, CDR1 is SGHRS and CDR2 is YFSETQ. The CDR3 is made up of 15 amino acids. With V trimmed by 0 bases and J by 3 bases, 5 bases remained unmatched. Original data processing: The authors estimated nucleated cell counts from reference gene primer amplification. Assay: immunoSEQ multiplex PCR; the TCRdb copy retains only in-frame clones and omits some. V and J calls plus clone size are reproduced from that table; the DNA served to infer D and trimming. The table shows a few hundred thousand clones, with roughly 90% occurring only once. The chain couples TRBV5-1 to TRBJ2-7, with TRBD2 identical over 8 bases. The sequenced material came from peripheral blood. The origin of this receptor is a woman aged 25 to 39 with COVID-19, enrolled during active disease. In nucleotides, the CDR3 is TGCGCCAGCAGCTTGGCCAGCGGGGGATTCTACGAGCAGTACTTC. Amino acid sequence: CASSLASGGFYEQYF. The entire variable domain, with the rest obtained from reference TRBV5-1 and TRBJ2-7, is as follows: KAGVTQTPRYLIKTRGQQVTLSCSPISGHRSVSWYQQTPGQGLQFLFEYFSETQRNKGNFPGRFSGRQFSNSRSEMNVSTLELGDSALYLCASSLASGGFYEQYFGPGTRLTVT.